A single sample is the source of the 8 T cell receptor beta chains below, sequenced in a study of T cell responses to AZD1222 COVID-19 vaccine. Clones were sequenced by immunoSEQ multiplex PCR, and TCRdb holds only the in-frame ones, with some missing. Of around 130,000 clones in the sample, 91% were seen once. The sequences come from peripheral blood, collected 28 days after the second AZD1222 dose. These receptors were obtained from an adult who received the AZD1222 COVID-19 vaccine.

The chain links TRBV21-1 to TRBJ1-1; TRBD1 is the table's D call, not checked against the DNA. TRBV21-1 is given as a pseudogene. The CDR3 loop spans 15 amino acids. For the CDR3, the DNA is TGTGCCAGCCGCGGACAGGGGCGCGTGAACACTGAAGCTTTCTTT. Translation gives CASRGQGRVNTEAFF.

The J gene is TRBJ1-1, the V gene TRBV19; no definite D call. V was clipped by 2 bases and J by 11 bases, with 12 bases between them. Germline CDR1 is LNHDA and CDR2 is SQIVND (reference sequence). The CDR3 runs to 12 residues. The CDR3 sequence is CASSITEERAFF. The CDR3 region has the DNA TGTGCCAGTAGTATAACGGAGGAGAGGGCTTTCTTT. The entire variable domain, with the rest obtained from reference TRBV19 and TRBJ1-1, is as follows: DGGITQSPKYLFRKEGQNVTLSCEQNLNHDAMYWYRQDPGQGLRLIYYSQIVNDFQKGDIAEGYSVSREKKESFPLTVTSAQKNPTAFYLCASSITEERAFFGQGTRLTVV.

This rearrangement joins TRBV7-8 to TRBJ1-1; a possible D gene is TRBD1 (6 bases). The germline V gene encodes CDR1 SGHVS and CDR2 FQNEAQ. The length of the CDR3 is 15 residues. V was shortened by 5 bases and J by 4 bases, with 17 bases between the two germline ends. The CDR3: CASSPRQAPSTEAFF. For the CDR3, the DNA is TGTGCCAGCAGCCCCCGACAGGCCCCTAGCACTGAAGCTTTCTTT.

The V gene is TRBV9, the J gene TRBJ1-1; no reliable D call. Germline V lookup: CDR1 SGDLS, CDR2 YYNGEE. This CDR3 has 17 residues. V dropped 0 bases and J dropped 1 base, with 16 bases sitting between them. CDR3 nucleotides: TGTGCCAGCAGCGTAGGGGATGACTCCGCTACGAACACTGAAGCTTTCTTT. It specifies CASSVGDDSATNTEAFF.

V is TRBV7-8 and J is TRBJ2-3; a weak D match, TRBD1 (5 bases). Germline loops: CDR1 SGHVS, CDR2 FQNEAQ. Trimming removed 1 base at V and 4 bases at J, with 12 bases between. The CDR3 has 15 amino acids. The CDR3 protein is CASSLGTGLSDTQYF. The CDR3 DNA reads TGTGCCAGCAGCTTAGGTACAGGTCTCTCAGATACGCAGTATTTT.

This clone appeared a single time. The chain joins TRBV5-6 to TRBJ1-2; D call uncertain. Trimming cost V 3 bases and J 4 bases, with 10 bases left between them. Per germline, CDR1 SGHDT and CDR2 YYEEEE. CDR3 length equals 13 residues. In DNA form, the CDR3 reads TGTGCCAGCAGCTCCGCACGGTTCTATGGCTACACCTTC. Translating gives CASSSARFYGYTF.

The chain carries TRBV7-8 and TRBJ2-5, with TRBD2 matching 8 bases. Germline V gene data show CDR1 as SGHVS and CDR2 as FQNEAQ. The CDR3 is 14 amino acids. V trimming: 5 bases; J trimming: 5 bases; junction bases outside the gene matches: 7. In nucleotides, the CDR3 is TGTGCCAGCAGCCCCGGGACTAGTCGGGAGACCCAGTACTTC. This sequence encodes CASSPGTSRETQYF.

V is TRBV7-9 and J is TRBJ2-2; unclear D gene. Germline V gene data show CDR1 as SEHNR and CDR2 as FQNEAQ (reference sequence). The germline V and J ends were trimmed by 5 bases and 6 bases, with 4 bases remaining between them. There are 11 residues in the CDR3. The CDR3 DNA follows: TGTGCCAGCAGCCCCCCCGGGGAGCTGTTTTTT. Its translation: CASSPPGELFF.